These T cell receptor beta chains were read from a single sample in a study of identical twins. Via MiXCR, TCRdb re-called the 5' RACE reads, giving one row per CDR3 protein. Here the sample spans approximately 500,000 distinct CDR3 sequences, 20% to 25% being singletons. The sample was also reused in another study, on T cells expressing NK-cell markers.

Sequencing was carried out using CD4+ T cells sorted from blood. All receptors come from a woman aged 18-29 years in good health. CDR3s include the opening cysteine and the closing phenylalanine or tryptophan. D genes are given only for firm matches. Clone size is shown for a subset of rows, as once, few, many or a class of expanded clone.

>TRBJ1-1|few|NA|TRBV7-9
TGTGCCAGCACAAAGGAAACTGCAGCTTTCTTT
CASTKETAAFF
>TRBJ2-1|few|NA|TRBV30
TGTGCCTGGGGCCTTTATCGAGAGCAGTTCTTC
CAWGLYREQFF
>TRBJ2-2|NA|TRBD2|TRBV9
TGTGCCAGCAGCCCCTATAGCGGGAGGGGTACCGGGGAGCTGTTTTTT
CASSPYSGRGTGELFF
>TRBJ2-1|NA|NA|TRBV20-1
TGCAGTGCCACGACCCCCCAGGAGGGCAATGAGCAGTTCTTC
CSATTPQEGNEQFF
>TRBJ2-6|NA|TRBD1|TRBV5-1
TGCGCCAGCAGCCAGACAGGGTTATCCTCTGGGGCCAACGTCCTGACTTTC
CASSQTGLSSGANVLTF
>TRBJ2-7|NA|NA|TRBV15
TGTGCCACCAGCAGAGAGCTAACAGGGATTGGCGAGCAGTACTTC
CATSRELTGIGEQYF
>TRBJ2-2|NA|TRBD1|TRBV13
TGTGCCAGCCAACAACCGAAGACAGGGAGAAGCACCGGGGAGCTGTTTTTT
CASQQPKTGRSTGELFF
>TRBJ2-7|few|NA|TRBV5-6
TGTGCCAGCAGCTGGGGCCAGGCGTACGAGCAGTACTTC
CASSWGQAYEQYF
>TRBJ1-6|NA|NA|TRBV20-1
TGCAGTGCTAGAGACGGCAATTCACCCCTCCACTTT
CSARDGNSPLHF
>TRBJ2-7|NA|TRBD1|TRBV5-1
TGCGCCAGCAGCGGGGACAGGGGAGGGAACGAGCAGTACTTC
CASSGDRGGNEQYF
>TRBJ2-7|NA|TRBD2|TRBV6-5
TGTGCCAGCAGTTACTCTCCCCGGGGGGGCTACGAGCAGTACTTC
CASSYSPRGGYEQYF
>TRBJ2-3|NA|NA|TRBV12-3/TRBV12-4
TGTGCCAGCAGTGAATCTAGCACAGATACGCAGTATTTT
CASSESSTDTQYF
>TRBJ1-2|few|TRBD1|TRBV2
TGTGCCAGCAGTGATGCCGGACAGGGCGGTTACACCTTC
CASSDAGQGGYTF
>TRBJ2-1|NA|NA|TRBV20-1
TGCAGTGCTAGAGTCAATTCGGGGCGGACGGGTCATGAGCAGTTCTTC
CSARVNSGRTGHEQFF
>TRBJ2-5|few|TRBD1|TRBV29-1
TGCAGCGTCGGCGGGACAGGAAAGACCCAGTACTTC
CSVGGTGKTQYF
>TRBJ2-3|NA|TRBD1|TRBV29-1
TGCAGCGTTGGGGACAGGGCCCCAGATACGCAGTATTTT
CSVGDRAPDTQYF
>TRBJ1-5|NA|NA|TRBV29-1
TGCAGCGCCTCAGGGAATCTAGGTCAGCCCCAGCATTTT
CSASGNLGQPQHF
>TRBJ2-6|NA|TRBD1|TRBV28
TGTGCCAGCAGTTCAACAGGGGTAGAGGCCAACGTCCTGACTTTC
CASSSTGVEANVLTF
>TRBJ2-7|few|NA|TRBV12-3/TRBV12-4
TGTGCCAGCAGTTTAGACCCGGGCGAGCAGTACTTC
CASSLDPGEQYF
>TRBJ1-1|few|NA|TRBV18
TGTGCCAGCTCAACGATCCAGAACACTGAAGCTTTCTTT
CASSTIQNTEAFF
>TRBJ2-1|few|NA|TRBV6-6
TGTGCCAGCTCGCCCGCGGGTACAATGGAGCAGTTCTTC
CASSPAGTMEQFF
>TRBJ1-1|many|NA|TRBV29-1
TGCAGCGCCAGAATAGAAGGCACTGAAGCTTTCTTT
CSARIEGTEAFF
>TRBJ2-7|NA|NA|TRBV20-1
TGCAGTGCTCCATCGGGGCTTAAGGAGCAGTACTTC
CSAPSGLKEQYF
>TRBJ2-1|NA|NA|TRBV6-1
TGTGCCAGCAGCCCCAGGTTCTACAATGAGCAGTTCTTC
CASSPRFYNEQFF
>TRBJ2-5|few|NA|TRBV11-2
TGTGCCAGCAGCTTAATACGGGGACAAGAGACCCAGTACTTC
CASSLIRGQETQYF
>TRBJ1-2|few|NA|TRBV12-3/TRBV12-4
TGTGCCAGCAGTCTCAGGGCAGGGAGTAACTATGGCTACACCTTC
CASSLRAGSNYGYTF
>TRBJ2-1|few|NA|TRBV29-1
TGCAGCGTTGAAACTAGTTGGGGCATCAATGAGCAGTTCTTC
CSVETSWGINEQFF
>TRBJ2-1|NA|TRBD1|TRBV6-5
TGTGCCAGCAGTTTCGGACAGGGGTGGAATGAGCAGTTCTTC
CASSFGQGWNEQFF
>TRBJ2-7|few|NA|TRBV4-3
TGCGCCAGCAGCCAAGACCCGGGGGACGAGCAGTACTTC
CASSQDPGDEQYF
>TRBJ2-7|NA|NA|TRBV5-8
TGTGCCAGCAGAGACCGGGCCCGGGGATTGGAGCGGTACTTC
CASRDRARGLERYF
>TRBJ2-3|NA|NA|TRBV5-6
TGTGCCAGCAGCGGACGGGAGTCCTTCACAGATACGCAGTATTTT
CASSGRESFTDTQYF
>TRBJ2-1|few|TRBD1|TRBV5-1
TGCGCCAGCAGCCCAGGGACAGGGGGTTACAATGAGCAGTTCTTC
CASSPGTGGYNEQFF
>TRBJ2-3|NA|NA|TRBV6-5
TGTGCCAGCAGTTACCGCCCTTGGACAGATACGCAGTATTTT
CASSYRPWTDTQYF
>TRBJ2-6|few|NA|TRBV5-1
TGCGCCAGCAGCGTACCGGCTGGGGCCAACGTCCTGACTTTC
CASSVPAGANVLTF
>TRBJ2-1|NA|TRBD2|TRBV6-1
TGTGCCAGCACTAAGTCAGCGGGGGGGCAGAATGAGCAGTTCTTC
CASTKSAGGQNEQFF
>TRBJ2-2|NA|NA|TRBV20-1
TGCAGTGCTAGAGATTCGGGGAGAACCGGGGAGCTGTTTTTT
CSARDSGRTGELFF
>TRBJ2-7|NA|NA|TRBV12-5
TGTGCTAGTGGTTTGTCGGCGAAGCGCCAGACGTTAGCCTACGAGCAGTACTTC
CASGLSAKRQTLAYEQYF
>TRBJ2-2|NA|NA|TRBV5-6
TGTGCCAGCAGCTTGGGAGGGGGGGCCGGCACCGGGGAGCTGTTTTTT
CASSLGGGAGTGELFF
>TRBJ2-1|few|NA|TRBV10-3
TGTGCCATCAGTGATCGAAAAATCCAGTTCTTC
CAISDRKIQFF
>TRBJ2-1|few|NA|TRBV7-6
TGTGCCAGCAGCCGAGGGGGAACGGGAGACAATGAGCAGTTCTTC
CASSRGGTGDNEQFF
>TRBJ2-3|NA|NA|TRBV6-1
TGTGCCACCTGGGTGGGGCTAACGCAGTATTTT
CATWVGLTQYF
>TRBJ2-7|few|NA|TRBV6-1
TGTGCCAGCAGCCTCAGCCTCCATTACGAGCAGTACTTC
CASSLSLHYEQYF
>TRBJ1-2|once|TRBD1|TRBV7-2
TGTGCCAGCAGCTTAGATTGGGACAGGGGTTCTCGCACCTTC
CASSLDWDRGSRTF
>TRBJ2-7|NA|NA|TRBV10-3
TGTGCCATCAGTGAATGGGACGAGCAGTACTTC
CAISEWDEQYF
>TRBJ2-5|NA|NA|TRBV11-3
TGTGCCAGCCAAGGGAGTGGTGGGGAGACCCAGTACTTC
CASQGSGGETQYF
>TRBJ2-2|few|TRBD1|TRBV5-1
TGCGCCAGCAGCTCGGAGGGACAGGGGTCATCCGGGGAGCTGTTTTTT
CASSSEGQGSSGELFF
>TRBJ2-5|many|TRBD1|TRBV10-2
TGCGCCAGCAGTGATATGGGGACAGCTCAAGAGACCCAGTACTTC
CASSDMGTAQETQYF
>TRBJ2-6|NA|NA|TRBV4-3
TGCGCCAGCAGCCAAGTTAGGTACTCTGGGGCCAACGTCCTGACTTTC
CASSQVRYSGANVLTF
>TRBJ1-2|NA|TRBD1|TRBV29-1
TGCAGCGTAAGAGTACCGGGACAGGTTTATGGCTACACCTTC
CSVRVPGQVYGYTF
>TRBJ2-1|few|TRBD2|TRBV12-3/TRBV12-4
TGTGCCAGCACGCTAGCGGGGGTAACCTACAATGAGCAGTTCTTC
CASTLAGVTYNEQFF
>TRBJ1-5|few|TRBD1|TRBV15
TGTGCCACCAGCAGGGATACAGGGGACAATCAGCCCCAGCATTTT
CATSRDTGDNQPQHF
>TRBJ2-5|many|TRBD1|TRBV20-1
TGCAGTGCCGGCGACAGGGGGGGAGAGGCCCAGTACTTC
CSAGDRGGEAQYF
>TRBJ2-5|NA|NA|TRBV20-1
TGCAGTGCTAGTGGCACCCGACAAGAGACCCAGTACTTC
CSASGTRQETQYF